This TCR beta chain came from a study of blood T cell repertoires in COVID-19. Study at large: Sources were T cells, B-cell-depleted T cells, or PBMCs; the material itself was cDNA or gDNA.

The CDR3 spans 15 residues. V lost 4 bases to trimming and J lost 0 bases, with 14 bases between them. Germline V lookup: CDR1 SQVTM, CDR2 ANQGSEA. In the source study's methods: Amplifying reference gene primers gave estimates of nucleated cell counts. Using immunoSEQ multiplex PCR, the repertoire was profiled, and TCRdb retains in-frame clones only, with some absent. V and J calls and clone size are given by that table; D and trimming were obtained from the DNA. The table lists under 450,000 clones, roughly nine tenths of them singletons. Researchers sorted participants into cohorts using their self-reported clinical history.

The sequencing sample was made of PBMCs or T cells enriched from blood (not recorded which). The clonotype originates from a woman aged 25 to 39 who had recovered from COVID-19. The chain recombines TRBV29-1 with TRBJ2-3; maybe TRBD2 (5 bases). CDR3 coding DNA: TGCAGCGTTGCGGTCGGGGTTTATAGCACAGATACGCAGTATTTT. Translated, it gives CSVAVGVYSTDTQYF.